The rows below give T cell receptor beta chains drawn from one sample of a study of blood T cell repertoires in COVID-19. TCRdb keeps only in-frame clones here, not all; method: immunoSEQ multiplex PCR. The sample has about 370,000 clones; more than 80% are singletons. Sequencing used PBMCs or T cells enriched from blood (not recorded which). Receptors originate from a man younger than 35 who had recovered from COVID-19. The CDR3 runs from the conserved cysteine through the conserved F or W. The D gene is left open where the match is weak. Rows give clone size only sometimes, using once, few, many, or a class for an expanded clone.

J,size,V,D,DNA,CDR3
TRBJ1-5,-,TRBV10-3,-,TGTGCCATCAGTGAGACCTCTGGGGCCGGTCAGCCCCAGCATTTT,CAISETSGAGQPQHF
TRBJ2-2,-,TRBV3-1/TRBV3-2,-,TGTGCCAGCAGATATAGGGGGATGGACACCGGGGAGCTGTTTTTT,CASRYRGMDTGELFF
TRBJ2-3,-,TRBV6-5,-,TGTGCCAGCAGCAAGGGAGGGGGGGCGGATACGCAGTATTTT,CASSKGGGADTQYF
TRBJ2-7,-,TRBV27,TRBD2,TGTGCCAGCAGTTTGAGCGGGAGTCTTTACGAGCAGTACTTC,CASSLSGSLYEQYF
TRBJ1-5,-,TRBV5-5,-,TGTGCCAGCAGCTTCTCTTTAGTCGTAAATCAGCCCCAGCATTTT,CASSFSLVVNQPQHF
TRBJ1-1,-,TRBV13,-,TGTGCCAGCAGCTCCGACATGGGGCAGGACACTGAAGCTTTCTTT,CASSSDMGQDTEAFF
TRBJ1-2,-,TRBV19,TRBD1,TGTGCCAGTAGTACCAAGTCCCCCGGGACAGGGGTCAACTATGGCTACACCTTC,CASSTKSPGTGVNYGYTF
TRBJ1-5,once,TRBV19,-,TGTGCCAGTAGTATGGAGGGTATCAGCAATCAGCCCCAGCATTTT,CASSMEGISNQPQHF
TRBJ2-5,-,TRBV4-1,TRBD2,TGCGCCAGCAGCCCGCCCGAGTGGCGGGGGGGAGAGACCCAGTACTTC,CASSPPEWRGGETQYF
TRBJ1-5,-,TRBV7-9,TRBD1,TGTGCCAGCAGCTCCGACAGGGGGGATCAGCCCCAGCATTTT,CASSSDRGDQPQHF
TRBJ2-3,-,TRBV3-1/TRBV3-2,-,TGTGCCAGCAGCCAAGAACAAAGGACAAGCTACACAGATACGCAGTATTTT,CASSQEQRTSYTDTQYF
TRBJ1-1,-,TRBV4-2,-,TGTGCCAGCAGCCCCTGGGGAGGGAGGACTGAAGCTTTCTTT,CASSPWGGRTEAFF
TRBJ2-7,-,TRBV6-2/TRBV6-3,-,TGTGCCAGCAGTGATCCGGGAACCGGGGTAATCGAGCAGTACTTC,CASSDPGTGVIEQYF
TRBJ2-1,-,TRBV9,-,TGTGCCAGCAGCCCCGGCTCCTACAATGAGCAGTTCTTC,CASSPGSYNEQFF
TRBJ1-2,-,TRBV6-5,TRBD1,TGTGCCAGCAGTTCTCAGGGGACAGGGGGCCTGGGCTACACCTTC,CASSSQGTGGLGYTF
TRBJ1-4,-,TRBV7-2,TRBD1,TGTGCCAGCAGCTCCCCGGGACAGGGCCACGAAAAACTGTTTTTT,CASSSPGQGHEKLFF
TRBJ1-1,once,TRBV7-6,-,TGTGCCAGCGAACGGGTGAACACTGAAGCTTTCTTT,CASERVNTEAFF
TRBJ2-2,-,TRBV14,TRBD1,TGTGCCAGCAGCCAAGCGGTCGGACAGGGTTCTCCCGGGGAGCTGTTTTTT,CASSQAVGQGSPGELFF
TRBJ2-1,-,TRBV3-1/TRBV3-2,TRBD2,TGTGCCAGCAGCCCTTACGCGGGGGGAGCGAGAGGAGTCGTTGAGCAGTTCTTC,CASSPYAGGARGVVEQFF
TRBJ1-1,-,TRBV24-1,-,TGTGCCACCAGTGACCCCTCCACTGAAGCTTTCTTT,CATSDPSTEAFF
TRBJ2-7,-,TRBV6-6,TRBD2,TGTGCCAGCAGTTACAGCCTAAGCGGGAGCTCCTACGAGCAGTACTTC,CASSYSLSGSSYEQYF
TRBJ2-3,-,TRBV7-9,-,TGTGCCAGCAGTAATGCCGGTTCCGGCACAGATACGCAGTATTTT,CASSNAGSGTDTQYF
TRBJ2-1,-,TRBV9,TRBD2,TGTGCCAGCAGCCAAACTAGCGGGAGGCTCAATGAGCAGTTCTTC,CASSQTSGRLNEQFF
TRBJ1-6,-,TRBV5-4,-,TGTGCCAGCAGCTTGAGACAGATAAATTCACCCCTCCACTTT,CASSLRQINSPLHF
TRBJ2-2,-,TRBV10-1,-,TGCGCCAGCAGATGCTGGGGGGACACCGGGGAGCTGTTTTTT,CASRCWGDTGELFF
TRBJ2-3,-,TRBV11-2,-,TGTGCCAGCAGCTTCTCAGGGGGGTCAGGCACAGATACGCAGTATTTT,CASSFSGGSGTDTQYF
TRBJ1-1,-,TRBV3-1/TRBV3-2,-,TGTGCCAGCAGCCAAGCAGGGTTGAAGATTTACACTGAAGCTTTCTTT,CASSQAGLKIYTEAFF
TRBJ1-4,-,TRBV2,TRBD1,TGTGCCAGCAGGAAGACAGGGACCGTCGAAAAACTGTTTTTT,CASRKTGTVEKLFF
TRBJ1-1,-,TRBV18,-,TGTGCCAGCTCACCGGGCAGGACTAACACTGAAGCTTTCTTT,CASSPGRTNTEAFF
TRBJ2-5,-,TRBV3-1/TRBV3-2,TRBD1,TGTGCCAGCAGCCTCCACCCCTCCGGACAGGGATCGGAGACCCAGTACTTC,CASSLHPSGQGSETQYF
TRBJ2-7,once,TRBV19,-,TGTGCCAGTAGTGCGACAAGCTTCTCCTACGAGCAGTACTTC,CASSATSFSYEQYF
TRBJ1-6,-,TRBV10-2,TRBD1,TGCGCCAGCAGTGACCCCCTTGTCGGACAGGTAGATTCACCCCTCCACTTT,CASSDPLVGQVDSPLHF
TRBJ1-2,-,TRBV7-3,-,TGTGCCAGCAGTCTGACCGGGGGGCTGAAGGATGGCTACACCTTC,CASSLTGGLKDGYTF
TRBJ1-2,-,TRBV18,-,TGTGCCAGCTCACCAAATAGAGGAGGCGGCTACACCTTC,CASSPNRGGGYTF
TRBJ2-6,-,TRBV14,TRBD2,TGTGCCAGCAGCCCACGACTAGCGGGAGTAGGCGGGGCCAACGTCCTGACTTTC,CASSPRLAGVGGANVLTF
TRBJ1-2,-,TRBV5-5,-,TGTGCCAGCAGCCGGTATGGGAGTCTTCAGCAGGGCTACACCTTC,CASSRYGSLQQGYTF
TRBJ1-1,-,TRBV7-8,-,TGTGCCAGCAGCTCAGTACTAAACACTGAAGCTTTCTTT,CASSSVLNTEAFF
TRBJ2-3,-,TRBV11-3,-,TGTGCCAGCAGCTTAGCTGGGGGGGATACGCAGTATTTT,CASSLAGGDTQYF
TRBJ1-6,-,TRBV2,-,TGTGCCAGCAGTAACCTACAGGGTGGACATATTTCTAGTTCACCCCTCCACTTT,CASSNLQGGHISSSPLHF
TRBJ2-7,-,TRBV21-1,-,TGTGCCAGCAGCAACCTAGCGGGTCCCTACGAGCAGTACTTC,CASSNLAGPYEQYF
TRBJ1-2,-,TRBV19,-,TGTGCCAGTAGCCCCAGGGGCTACTATGGCTACACCTTC,CASSPRGYYGYTF
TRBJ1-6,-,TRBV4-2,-,TGTGCCAGCAGCCAAGCAACAGGGAATTCACCCCTCCACTTT,CASSQATGNSPLHF